These 32 T cell receptor beta chains were sequenced from one sample in a study of shared clonotypes between healthy human individuals. Using immunoSEQ multiplex PCR, the repertoire was profiled, and TCRdb retains in-frame clones only, with some absent. The sample has some 530,000 clones; around 80% are singletons. Sequenced material: PBMCs. The receptors here all came from a woman aged 40 to 49 in good health. Some clones in this sample may be carry-over from other donors' samples.

The V and J genes are TRBV28 and TRBJ2-7; 10 bases are shared with TRBD2. This CDR3 region has 16 residues. Germline V gene sequence: CDR1 MDHEN, CDR2 SYDVKM. J was trimmed by 0 bases and V by 5 bases; bases with no gene match: 7. The CDR3 sequence: CASSARLAGLSYEQYF. CDR3 in DNA: TGTGCCAGCAGTGCCCGACTAGCGGGCCTCTCCTACGAGCAGTACTTC. The full variable domain, in which reference TRBV28 and TRBJ2-7 provide the parts outside the CDR3, is DVKVTQSSRYLVKRTGEKVFLECVQDMDHENMFWYRQDPGLGLRLIYFSYDVKMKEKGDIPEGYSVSREKKERFSLILESASTNQTSMYLCASSARLAGLSYEQYFGPGTRLTVT.

This clone was recorded once. The CDR3 DNA reads as TGCGCCAGCAGCCCAGACAGGGGCGGCCTCAGCTCCTACGAGCAGTACTTC. Translating gives CASSPDRGGLSSYEQYF. The genes are TRBV4-3 and TRBJ2-7, with 8 bases matching TRBD1. CDR3 length: 17 residues. CDR1 is LGHNA, CDR2 YSLEER, per germline. J was trimmed by 0 bases and V by 4 bases; bases with no gene match: 11.

The rearrangement uses TRBV6-5 and TRBJ1-2; D call uncertain. CDR3 length: 15 residues. Germline V gives CDR1 MNHEY, CDR2 SVGAGI. The V end lost 0 bases, the J end lost 4 bases, and 12 bases lay between the germline ends. The CDR3 DNA follows: TGTGCCAGCAGTTACTCGGGCGATCCAATCTATGGCTACACCTTC. Translating gives CASSYSGDPIYGYTF.

The DNA of the CDR3 is TGTGCCAGCAGCTTGGTTGGGTATCAGCCCTCTGGAAACACCATATATTTT. It translates to CASSLVGYQPSGNTIYF. The V and J genes are TRBV5-4 and TRBJ1-3; D not resolved. The CDR3 is made up of 17 amino acids. From germline, CDR1 is SGHNT and CDR2 YYREEE (reference sequence). V gave up 0 bases and J gave up 0 bases, with 13 bases separating them.

This clone was picked up one time. The rearrangement uses TRBV15 and TRBJ1-1; TRBD1 matches 10 bases. The CDR3 loop spans 13 amino acids. Germline V gene lookup returns CDR1 LNHNV and CDR2 YYDKDF (reference sequence). The V segment lost 5 bases and the J segment 10 bases; nucleotides outside the gene matches: 7. DNA of the CDR3: TGTGCCACCAGCCTTGGACAGGGGGTAAGAGCTTTCTTT. Its protein product is CATSLGQGVRAFF.

At least ten counts were recorded for this clone. The chain links TRBV7-2 to TRBJ1-2; TRBD1 might be the D (5 bases). The V end was cut by 5 bases, the J end by 7 bases, with 11 bases between. This CDR3 is 12 amino acids long. In germline, CDR1 is SGHTA, CDR2 FQGNSA. Written as DNA, the CDR3 is TGTGCCAGCAGCCGGGACGTTGCTGGCTACACCTTC. Residues: CASSRDVAGYTF.

The chain uses TRBV5-1 and TRBJ2-3; 8 bases match TRBD2. V shed 4 bases, J shed 2 bases, and the junction held 6 bases outside the gene matches. CDR1 and CDR2 from the germline V gene are SGHRS and YFSETQ. CDR3 length: 15 residues. The CDR3 region has the DNA TGCGCCAGCAGCCCAGGACTAGCCCCCACAGATACGCAGTATTTT. Translating gives CASSPGLAPTDTQYF.

The chain joins TRBV29-1 to TRBJ2-7; perhaps TRBD1 as D (5 bases). The germline V gene encodes CDR1 SQVTM and CDR2 ANQGSEA. Trimming took 1 base from V and 2 from J, leaving 6 bases between them. The CDR3 covers 12 residues. CDR3 coding DNA: TGCAGCGTTGAAGGGACACCCTACGAGCAGTACTTC. This sequence encodes CSVEGTPYEQYF.

Here the CDR3 DNA reads TGTGCCAGCAGCTCCGGGACTAGCGGGAGGAGGTCGATCTCCTACGAGCAGTACTTC. It translates to CASSSGTSGRRSISYEQYF. The chain employs TRBV7-9 and TRBJ2-7, with 15 bases matching TRBD2. V gave up 4 bases and J gave up 0 bases; unmatched junction bases: 10. Germline-derived CDR1 and CDR2 are SEHNR and FQNEAQ (reference sequence). The CDR3 has 19 residues.

This rearrangement joins TRBV7-9 to TRBJ2-3; D is ambiguous. Trimming left V 1 base short and J 1 base short, with 9 bases between. This CDR3 region has 15 residues. Germline V gene lookup returns CDR1 SEHNR and CDR2 FQNEAQ (reference sequence). CDR3 region: CASSLVGFGTDTQYF. The CDR3 nucleotides are TGTGCCAGCAGCTTAGTTGGGTTTGGCACAGATACGCAGTATTTT.

The chain is built from TRBV11-2 and TRBJ2-4; the D call may be TRBD1 or TRBD2 (6 bases each). The germline gives CDR1 SGHAT, CDR2 FQNNGV. The V and J ends lost 5 bases and 4 bases respectively, with 15 bases between them. This CDR3 has 15 residues. CDR3 residues: CASSTWRGVKNIQYF. The DNA of the CDR3 is TGTGCCAGCAGCACCTGGAGGGGGGTTAAAAACATTCAGTACTTC.

The rearrangement uses TRBV5-6 and TRBJ1-4; no reliable D call. The germline V gene encodes CDR1 SGHDT and CDR2 YYEEEE. Between the trimmed V and J ends, which lost 2 bases and 8 bases, there was a span of 13 bases. CDR3 length equals 14 residues. In DNA form, the CDR3 reads TGTGCCAGCAGCTTAGCGGAGTTGGGGGAAAAACTGTTTTTT. Its translation: CASSLAELGEKLFF.

The rearrangement links TRBV15 to TRBJ2-7; D unresolved. V was clipped by 3 bases and J by 1 base, with 7 bases between them. CDR3 length: 13 residues. Germline V gives CDR1 LNHNV, CDR2 YYDKDF (reference sequence). CDR3 amino acids: CATSRDESYEQYF. The DNA of the CDR3 is TGTGCCACCAGCAGGGATGAATCCTACGAGCAGTACTTC.

This clone was observed a few times. Other DNA variants within this sample encode the same CDR3. The chain has TRBV6-5 and TRBJ1-1, with 7 positions matching TRBD1. The CDR3 extends over 13 amino acids. V trimming: 6 bases; J trimming: 1 base; junction bases outside the gene matches: 2. From germline, CDR1 is MNHEY and CDR2 SVGAGI. CDR3 DNA sequence: TGTGCCAGCAGGCGGACAGGGAACACTGAAGCTTTCTTT. Residues: CASRRTGNTEAFF.

With respect to this clone: The identical CDR3 is also encoded by other nucleotide sequences in the sample. The chain carries TRBV7-2 and TRBJ2-5; TRBD1 matches at 7 bases. This CDR3 contains 14 residues. CDR1 SGHTA and CDR2 FQGNSA come from the germline V gene. The junction had 6 bases not matched to a gene; V was cut back by 3 bases and J by 5 bases. The chain's CDR3 is CASSFNRGRETQYF. CDR3 nucleotide sequence: TGTGCCAGCAGCTTTAATAGGGGGCGGGAGACCCAGTACTTC.

V and J are TRBV19 and TRBJ2-1, with D maybe TRBD1 (6 bases). CDR1 and CDR2 from the germline V gene are LNHDA and SQIVND (reference sequence). The CDR3 consists of 14 residues. V lost 1 base, J lost 8 bases, and 12 bases lay in between. The DNA of the CDR3 is TGTGCCAGTAGTATAGCCACAGGGTGGCATGAGCAGTTCTTC. Translating gives CASSIATGWHEQFF.

Worth noting for this clone: One base away lies a much larger clone, so this may be a sequencing read error. This chain connects TRBV11-1 to TRBJ2-1; no reliable D call. This CDR3 has 11 amino acids. V was cut by 5 bases and J by 5 bases, with 4 bases left in between. Germline values: CDR1 SGHAT, CDR2 FQDESV (reference sequence). CDR3 region: CASSQNNEQFF. In nucleotides, the CDR3 is TGTGCCAGCAGCCAGAACAATGAGCAGTTCTTC.

The chain has TRBV11-2 and TRBJ2-3, with TRBD2 as a possible D gene (6 bases). Germline V CDR1 and CDR2: SGHAT, FQNNGV. The CDR3 has 17 amino acids. V dropped 0 bases and J dropped 0 bases, with 13 bases sitting between them. CDR3 in amino acids: CASSLEGLYSSTDTQYF. The CDR3 nucleotides are TGTGCCAGCAGCTTAGAGGGACTTTACTCTAGCACAGATACGCAGTATTTT.

V is TRBV9 and J is TRBJ2-1; D is undetermined. CDR1 SGDLS and CDR2 YYNGEE come from the germline V gene. The V gene lost 0 bases and the J gene lost 9 bases, with 10 bases spanning the gap. The CDR3 loop spans 13 amino acids. The CDR3 sequence: CASSVGGLPEQFF. DNA of the CDR3: TGTGCCAGCAGCGTAGGTGGGCTCCCTGAGCAGTTCTTC.

V is TRBV5-1 and J is TRBJ1-4, with unresolved D. The ends were cut back, 2 bases at V and 13 bases at J, with 18 bases in the middle. CDR3 size: 14 residues. Germline V gene sequence: CDR1 SGHRS, CDR2 YFSETQ. The CDR3 bases are TGCGCCAGCAGCTTTATGGTCCCCTTGGACGGACTGTTTTTT. This translates into CASSFMVPLDGLFF.

The V call is TRBV19, the J call TRBJ2-5; TRBD1 matches 8 bases. V shed 5 bases and J 4 bases; nucleotides not matched to a gene: 9. This CDR3 is built from 15 residues. Germline V CDR1 and CDR2: LNHDA, SQIVND (reference sequence). The CDR3 region is CASSPRNRGLETQYF. CDR3 nucleotides: TGTGCCAGTAGTCCAAGGAACAGGGGGTTAGAGACCCAGTACTTC.

A single count supports this clone. A far larger clone is one nucleotide away, so this likely arose from a read error. This CDR3 is missing its conserved last phenylalanine or tryptophan, likely due to a read error. The chain has TRBV4-3 and TRBJ1-1; D unresolved. In germline, CDR1 is LGHNA, CDR2 YSLEER. The CDR3 consists of 15 residues. Trimming pared 1 base from V and 4 bases from J, leaving 13 bases between. CDR3 sequence: CASSQVGSHPTEAFY. DNA of the CDR3: TGCGCCAGCAGCCAAGTGGGCAGTCACCCCACTGAAGCTTTCTAT.

Of note for this clone: With only one base between it and a far larger clone, this is likely a read error. The V call is TRBV27, the J call TRBJ1-1, with D perhaps matching TRBD1 (5 bases). CDR1 is MNHEY, CDR2 SMNVEV, per germline (reference sequence). The ends were cut back, 2 bases at V and 0 bases at J, with 10 bases in the middle. The CDR3 has 15 amino acids. This CDR3 is CASSLRTLMNTEAFF. CDR3 bases: TGTGCCAGCAGTTTACGGACACTCATGAACACTGAAGCTTTCTTT.

The chain recombines TRBV7-9 with TRBJ1-5; D uncertain. CDR1 is SEHNR, CDR2 FQNEAQ, per germline (reference sequence). Trimming took off 1 base at V and 4 bases at J, with 5 bases between the two ends. CDR3 length: 13 residues. CDR3 residues: CASSLEINQPQHF. CDR3 nucleotide sequence: TGTGCCAGCAGCTTAGAAATAAATCAGCCCCAGCATTTT. Supplemented by reference TRBV7-9 and TRBJ1-5, the full variable domain reads DTGVSQNPRHKITKRGQNVTFRCDPISEHNRLYWYRQTLGQGPEFLTYFQNEAQLEKSRLLSDRFSAERPKGSFSTLEIQRTEQGDSAMYLCASSLEINQPQHFGDGTRLSIL.

V usage is TRBV6-4 and J usage is TRBJ1-1; D gene unclear. V lost 6 bases, J lost 3 bases, and 11 bases lay in between. Germline CDR1 and CDR2: MRHNA and SNTAGT. The CDR3 extends over 13 amino acids. The DNA for the CDR3 is TGTGCCAGCAGACTAGGGAAAGACACTGAAGCTTTCTTT. Encoded protein: CASRLGKDTEAFF.

This clone has a single count. V is TRBV5-4 and J is TRBJ2-1; D unresolved. V lost 4 bases, J lost 5 bases, and 7 bases lay in between. Germline V lookup: CDR1 SGHNT, CDR2 YYREEE (reference sequence). This CDR3 is built from 12 residues. DNA of the CDR3: TGTGCCAGCAGCCACCAAGACAATGAGCAGTTCTTC. Amino acids: CASSHQDNEQFF.

V gene TRBV6-5 combines with J gene TRBJ2-5, with 10 bases fitting TRBD2. The germline V gene encodes CDR1 MNHEY and CDR2 SVGAGI. The CDR3 runs 15 residues. V was pared by 7 bases and J by 5 bases, with 10 bases of the junction left unmatched. This chain's CDR3 is CASKGLAGVRETQYF. CDR3 DNA sequence: TGTGCCAGCAAAGGGCTAGCGGGAGTTAGGGAGACCCAGTACTTC.

The rearrangement links TRBV5-1 to TRBJ1-1; the D is unclear. The CDR3 loop spans 14 amino acids. V lost 1 base to trimming and J lost 1 base, with 8 bases between them. CDR1 is SGHRS and CDR2 is YFSETQ in the germline V gene. CDR3 bases: TGCGCCAGCAGCTTGCGCTGGGGGAACACTGAAGCTTTCTTT. Translated, it gives CASSLRWGNTEAFF.

This chain joins TRBV5-1 and TRBJ2-1, with TRBD1 matching 7 bases. Looked up from germline, CDR1 is SGHRS and CDR2 is YFSETQ. The trim removed 0 bases at V and 6 bases at J, leaving 6 bases unmatched. This CDR3 region has 15 residues. CDR3: CASSLADRNSNEQFF. In DNA, the CDR3 is TGCGCCAGCAGCTTGGCGGACAGGAACTCCAATGAGCAGTTCTTC.

The chain has TRBV4-1 and TRBJ2-5; TRBD2 agrees at 8 bases. The DNA matches TRBJ2-7 better at its end, which makes the J call doubtful. CDR3 size: 15 residues. Germline CDR1 is MGHRA and CDR2 is YSYEKL. The CDR3 region is CASSPGGRSDYEQYF. The CDR3 DNA reads as TGCGCCAGCAGTCCCGGCGGGAGGTCTGACTACGAGCAGTACTTC.

The chain employs TRBV11-3 and TRBJ2-1, with D perhaps TRBD2 (6 bases). This CDR3 comprises 16 residues. The V gene lost 5 bases and the J gene lost 7 bases, with 21 bases spanning the gap. CDR1 and CDR2 from the germline V gene are SGHNT and YENEEA. The CDR3, as DNA: TGTGCCAGCAGCCCGCTGGGCGGGGCTAAACCTAATGAGCAGTTCTTC. It yields the protein CASSPLGGAKPNEQFF.

This rearrangement joins TRBV4-2 to TRBJ2-1, with TRBD2 matching 12 bases. The J segment lost 14 bases and the V segment lost 4 bases, leaving 9 bases of the junction unmatched. This CDR3 comprises 14 residues. Germline V gene data show CDR1 as LGHNA and CDR2 as YNFKEQ. The CDR3 DNA reads TGTGCCAGCAGCCTAGCGACTAGCGGGAGTGGTAAGTTCTTC. Amino acid sequence: CASSLATSGSGKFF.